This entry is about one TCR beta chain. Its antigen is still unknown. The CDR3 covers 15 residues. Germline V gene data show CDR1 as WNHNN and CDR2 as SYGVQD (reference sequence). The V segment lost 6 bases and the J segment 2 bases; nucleotides outside the gene matches: 2. This record comes from a study of T cells in Graves' hyperthyroidism and ophthalmopathy. Study-level results: Most thyroid clonotypes with frequency above 0.001 were detected in blood.

Amplification yielded TCR beta CDR3 regions, with RNA transcripts as the source. First-round RT-PCR with HTBI primers amplified the TCR CDR3 region. TCRdb reanalysed the multiplex PCR reads using MiXCR and keeps one entry per CDR3 protein. This table holds approximately 98,000 distinct CDR3 sequences, roughly 37% found once. Lactation, pregnancy, other autoimmune disease or uncontrolled infection excluded patients. The sequencing sample was made of peripheral blood or thyroid tissue (not recorded which). The receptor was derived from a woman in her twenties or thirties with Graves' hyperthyroidism. The chain has TRBV10-1 and TRBJ2-1, with 12 positions matching TRBD2. The CDR3 sequence: CASSPSGRAYNEQFF. CDR3 DNA: TGCGCCAGCAGCCCTAGCGGGAGGGCCTACAATGAGCAGTTCTTC.